This TCR beta chain was sequenced in a study of blood T cell repertoires in COVID-19. Overall study: Sources were T cells, B-cell-depleted T cells, or PBMCs; the material itself was cDNA or gDNA.

Authors' analysis steps: Reference gene primer amplification yielded estimated nucleated cell counts. Repertoires were generated with immunoSEQ multiplex PCR, while TCRdb's copy carries only in-frame clones and drops some. The DNA gave D and trimming, while V, J and clone size come from that table. Among around 88,000 clones, over 75% were seen once, and the ten largest hold about 10%. Per the germline V gene, CDR1 is MDHEN and CDR2 is SYDVKM. J gave up 7 bases and V 3 bases, and 9 bases lay outside the gene matches. CDR3 length: 16 residues. Sequenced input: peripheral blood. The chain has TRBV28 and TRBJ1-6, with 7 bases lining up with TRBD1. The receptor's source is a woman of 80 years or more with acute or convalescent COVID-19. This chain's CDR3 is CASSLGRGPRNSPLHF. DNA of the CDR3: TGTGCCAGCAGTTTGGGAAGGGGGCCACGGAATTCACCCCTCCACTTT.